This T cell receptor (beta chain) was captured by sequencing in a study of patients and donors after allogeneic stem cell transplantation. TCRdb redid the calling of the RT-PCR reads with MiXCR, one entry per CDR3 protein. The data contain fewer than 500,000 distinct CDR3 sequences, under 20% of them seen just once; the ten biggest clones take up 7% to 7.5%. Germline-derived CDR1 and CDR2 are SGHTA and FQGTGA. The CDR3 extends over 14 amino acids. Trimming removed 3 bases at V and 4 bases at J, with 11 bases between. The TCR comes from a human donor who was either an allogeneic HSCT recipient or a stem cell or donor lymphocyte infusion donor (not recorded which). It is not recorded whose cells these are; they may come from a transplant donor. Source material: blood, either unsorted or a sorted T cell fraction (not recorded which). The gene calls are TRBV7-3 and TRBJ2-3; possible D gene TRBD2, 5 bases. The CDR3 DNA follows: TGTGCCAGCAGCTTGGGAGTTTTCGCAGATACGCAGTATTTT. Translation gives CASSLGVFADTQYF.